The 20 T cell receptor beta chains presented below share a single source sample, sequenced in a study of T cell responses to AZD1222 COVID-19 vaccine. Some clones are missing from TCRdb's copy, which holds only in-frame ones; the method was immunoSEQ multiplex PCR. This table has about 92,000 clones, roughly 88% appearing once. This specimen was peripheral blood, taken on day 0 of AZD1222 vaccination. The receptor source for this set is an adult in good health.

The V call is TRBV10-3, the J call TRBJ2-3; 10 nucleotides agree with TRBD2. The CDR3 has 14 amino acids. CDR1 and CDR2 (germline): ENHRY, SYGVKD. Trimming cost V 7 bases and J 2 bases; bases outside gene matches: 3. The CDR3 region is CAIKREGITDTQYF. CDR3 bases: TGTGCCATCAAGCGGGAGGGCATCACAGATACGCAGTATTTT.

This chain links TRBV19 with TRBJ2-1; tentatively, D is TRBD1 or TRBD2 (5 bases each). Between the trimmed V and J ends, which lost 3 bases and 4 bases, there was a span of 16 bases. The CDR3 consists of 16 residues. Germline lookup yields CDR1 LNHDA and CDR2 SQIVND (reference sequence). The CDR3 region is CASSIRGGARYNEQFF. DNA of the CDR3: TGTGCCAGTAGTATTCGGGGCGGAGCGCGTTACAATGAGCAGTTCTTC.

The rearrangement joins TRBV5-1 to TRBJ1-6, with D possibly TRBD1 on 6 matching bases. This CDR3 contains 16 residues. Germline loops: CDR1 SGHRS, CDR2 YFSETQ. With 0 bases removed from V and 6 bases from J, the gap between germline ends came to 13 bases. The CDR3 is CASSLGQGFGNSPLHF. The CDR3, as DNA: TGCGCCAGCAGCTTGGGGCAGGGGTTCGGTAATTCACCCCTCCACTTT.

The gene calls are TRBV15 and TRBJ2-7; 10 bases are a match to TRBD1. V shed 1 base and J 5 bases; nucleotides not matched to a gene: 2. The CDR3 has 14 residues. Germline values: CDR1 LNHNV, CDR2 YYDKDF (reference sequence). CDR3 in DNA: TGTGCCACCAGCAGAGGACAGGGGGCTGACGAGCAGTACTTC. This translates into CATSRGQGADEQYF.

This chain connects TRBV27 to TRBJ2-7, with a weak D call TRBD1 (5 bases). Germline assignment: CDR1 MNHEY and CDR2 SMNVEV (reference sequence). V was shortened by 8 bases and J by 0 bases, with 8 bases between the two germline ends. The CDR3 extends over 12 amino acids. The CDR3, as DNA: TGTGCCAGCCACGACAGCTCCTACGAGCAGTACTTC. Translating it yields CASHDSSYEQYF.

The chain joins TRBV28 to TRBJ1-2, with D perhaps TRBD1 (5 bases). CDR3 length: 14 amino acids. The V gene's germline CDR1 is MDHEN and CDR2 SYDVKM. Trimming left V 2 bases short and J 7 bases short, with 14 bases between. CDR3 in DNA: TGTGCCAGCAGTTTACCGAGAGGGGTCGGTGGCTACACCTTC. This gives the protein CASSLPRGVGGYTF.

The rearrangement joins TRBV30 to TRBJ2-4, with 14 bases that match TRBD2. The V gene's germline CDR1 is GTSNPN and CDR2 SVGIG (reference sequence). CDR3 size: 19 residues. Trimming cost V 2 bases and J 2 bases; bases outside gene matches: 11. CDR3 loop: CAWSPTRLAGGLTKNIQYF. The DNA of the CDR3 is TGTGCCTGGAGTCCTACCCGACTAGCGGGAGGGCTAACCAAAAACATTCAGTACTTC.

The chain carries TRBV4-1 and TRBJ2-3; tentatively, D is TRBD1 (6 bases). The CDR3 contains 16 residues. Germline CDR1 is MGHRA and CDR2 is YSYEKL. Trimming pared 1 base from V and 4 bases from J, leaving 15 bases between. The CDR3 loop is CASSQVGAHLPDTQYF. The CDR3 DNA sequence: TGCGCCAGCAGCCAAGTGGGGGCGCATCTCCCAGATACGCAGTATTTT.

The chain couples TRBV30 to TRBJ2-2; 10 nucleotides match TRBD2. The CDR3 is made up of 19 amino acids. V lost 8 bases and J lost 6; bases outside the gene matches: 24. The V gene's germline CDR1 is GTSNPN and CDR2 SVGIG (reference sequence). The CDR3 sequence is CAADPFLVAGGDLAGELFF. The DNA for the CDR3 is TGTGCCGCCGACCCATTTTTAGTAGCGGGGGGAGATTTGGCCGGGGAGCTGTTTTTT.

The V and J genes are TRBV6-5 and TRBJ1-2; D gene unclear. There are 15 residues in the CDR3. CDR1 is MNHEY, CDR2 SVGAGI, per germline. The V end lost 5 bases, the J end lost 4 bases, and 17 bases lay between the germline ends. The DNA of the CDR3 is TGTGCCAGCAGTAGCTCGCTCACAACGGTCTATGGCTACACCTTC. Amino acid sequence: CASSSSLTTVYGYTF.

This sequence joins TRBV3-1 (or the pseudogene TRBV3-2) and TRBJ1-3; D not resolved. Germline assignment: CDR1 LGHDT and CDR2 YNNKEL (reference sequence). V was cut by 4 bases and J by 0 bases, with 16 bases left in between. This CDR3 region has 17 residues. This chain's CDR3 is CASSPILIGSSGNTIYF. CDR3 DNA sequence: TGTGCCAGCAGCCCCATTTTGATTGGCAGCTCTGGAAACACCATATATTTT.

The chain couples TRBV27 to TRBJ2-7; D is possibly TRBD2 (5 bases). CDR3 length equals 15 residues. V was pared by 5 bases and J by 5 bases, with 19 bases between. Germline CDR1 reads MNHEY; CDR2 reads SMNVEV (reference sequence). The CDR3 bases are TGTGCCAGCAGTCTAAATCGCGGGCTAGCCGACGAGCAGTACTTC. Translation: CASSLNRGLADEQYF.

The rearrangement joins TRBV11-2 to TRBJ2-3; no clear D. This CDR3 is 14 amino acids long. The V end lost 1 base, the J end lost 0 bases, and 5 bases lay between the germline ends. CDR1 is SGHAT and CDR2 is FQNNGV in the germline V gene. This CDR3 reads CASSLAQSTDTQYF. The CDR3 region has the DNA TGTGCCAGCAGCTTAGCACAGAGCACAGATACGCAGTATTTT.

The chain links TRBV30 to TRBJ2-2; D is possibly TRBD1 or TRBD2 (5 bases each). V was trimmed by 3 bases and J by 5 bases, leaving 13 bases between them. The CDR3 is 14 amino acids. From germline, CDR1 is GTSNPN and CDR2 SVGIG (reference sequence). This CDR3 reads CAWRPGWGTGELFF. The CDR3 DNA follows: TGTGCCTGGAGACCGGGTTGGGGGACCGGGGAGCTGTTTTTT. The entire variable domain, with the rest obtained from reference TRBV30 and TRBJ2-2, is as follows: SQTIHQWPATLVQPVGSPLSLECTVEGTSNPNLYWYRQAAGRGLQLLFYSVGIGQISSEVPQNLSASRPQDRQFILSSKKLLLSDSGFYLCAWRPGWGTGELFFGEGSRLTVL.

The rearrangement uses TRBV3-1 (or the pseudogene TRBV3-2) and TRBJ2-6, with TRBD1 as a possible D gene (6 bases). Germline lookup yields CDR1 LGHDT and CDR2 YNNKEL (reference sequence). Trimming cost V 4 bases and J 0 bases, with 10 bases left between them. CDR3 length: 16 amino acids. In DNA, the CDR3 is TGTGCCAGCAGCCGCATAGGGGGCTCTGGGGCCAACGTCCTGACTTTC. Its protein is CASSRIGGSGANVLTF.

This chain joins TRBV28 and TRBJ1-3; D gene uncertain. The germline V gene has CDR1 MDHEN and CDR2 SYDVKM. There are 12 residues in the CDR3. V lost 6 bases and J lost 6, with 9 bases in between. The CDR3 DNA reads TGTGCCAGCAGCCAGGTGACAAACACCATATATTTT. Amino acids: CASSQVTNTIYF.

The chain has TRBV4-3 and TRBJ1-6, with 8 bases aligning to TRBD1. CDR1 and CDR2 from the germline V gene are LGHNA and YSLEER. V shed 4 bases and J 6 bases; nucleotides not matched to a gene: 5. The CDR3 runs 15 residues. This CDR3 reads CASSRDRGINSPLHF. CDR3 in DNA: TGCGCCAGCAGCCGCGACAGGGGTATTAATTCACCCCTCCACTTT.

This chain joins TRBV28 and TRBJ2-1; 8 bases map to TRBD2. The CDR3 consists of 15 residues. V lost 6 bases and J lost 7; bases outside the gene matches: 11. Looked up from germline, CDR1 is MDHEN and CDR2 is SYDVKM. CDR3 DNA sequence: TGTGCCAGCAGCTCCGACCTAACTAGCGGAAATGAGCAGTTCTTC. Its protein is CASSSDLTSGNEQFF.

The V and J genes are TRBV5-4 and TRBJ1-4, with no clear D. From germline, CDR1 is SGHNT and CDR2 YYREEE (reference sequence). The CDR3 contains 15 residues. V was trimmed by 0 bases and J by 10 bases, leaving 16 bases between them. As DNA, the CDR3 is TGTGCCAGCAGCTTGGATATATCCCTCTCTTCAAAACTGTTTTTT. Its protein is CASSLDISLSSKLFF.

DNA of the CDR3: TGTGCCAGTAGCCGATGGGCAACAGCAGGAAGGGGGAGCTCAGATACGCAGTATTTT. It yields the protein CASSRWATAGRGSSDTQYF. This chain joins TRBV19 and TRBJ2-3; maybe TRBD1 (6 bases). Germline V gives CDR1 LNHDA, CDR2 SQIVND (reference sequence). This CDR3 has 19 amino acids. V dropped 6 bases and J dropped 4 bases, with 29 bases sitting between them.